The rows below give T cell receptor beta chains drawn from one sample of a study of blood T cell repertoires in COVID-19. Here immunoSEQ multiplex PCR was the method, and the copy in TCRdb shows in-frame clones only, minus some. The sample consists of 120,000 or so clones, about 89% of them appearing once. Sequencing was performed on peripheral blood. Receptors were obtained from a woman in her fifties or sixties with acute or convalescent COVID-19. Both conserved end residues are part of each CDR3. Fields, in order: D gene, V gene, J gene, clone size, CDR3 DNA, CDR3 protein. The D gene is left open where the match is weak. Rows give clone size only sometimes, using once, few, many, or a class for an expanded clone.

>NA|TRBV28|TRBJ1-1|NA
TGTGCCAGCAGACTGCATGGGGGGGGTACTGAAGCTTTCTTT
CASRLHGGGTEAFF
>NA|TRBV7-3|TRBJ2-3|once
TGTGCCAGCAGCTCACAGGGTATGGATACGCAGTATTTT
CASSSQGMDTQYF
>TRBD1|TRBV27|TRBJ1-1|NA
TGTGCCAGCAGTTGGGGACAGCTGAACACTGAAGCTTTCTTT
CASSWGQLNTEAFF
>NA|TRBV5-1|TRBJ1-2|few
TGCGCCAGCAGCTTGGCGGAAGGGGGTGGCTACACCTTC
CASSLAEGGGYTF
>NA|TRBV27|TRBJ2-1|NA
TGTGCCAGCAGCGGAGCACCCTACAATGAGCAGTTCTTC
CASSGAPYNEQFF
>NA|TRBV29-1|TRBJ1-5|NA
TGCAGCGTACCAGGGCCCCGGGGGTCCCAGCATTTT
CSVPGPRGSQHF
>NA|TRBV11-3|TRBJ1-6|NA
TGTGCCAGCAGCTTAAACGGGGGTTCGGATTCACCCCTCCACTTT
CASSLNGGSDSPLHF
>NA|TRBV5-1|TRBJ2-1|NA
TGCGCCAGCAGCGCTGCGACTGAGGAGGGTGAGCAGTTCTTC
CASSAATEEGEQFF
>NA|TRBV18|TRBJ1-1|NA
TGTGCCAGCTCACCAGCAGGGAACACTGAAGCTTTCTTT
CASSPAGNTEAFF
>NA|TRBV28|TRBJ1-1|once
TGTGCCAGCAGTTCTGTACCGGGACTCATCACTGAAGCTTTCTTT
CASSSVPGLITEAFF
>TRBD1|TRBV18|TRBJ2-7|NA
TGTGCCAGCTCACCCGGACAGGTCGCCTCCTACGAGCAGTACTTC
CASSPGQVASYEQYF
>NA|TRBV7-9|TRBJ2-2|NA
TGTGCCAGCAGACGGGAAGGGGAGCTGTTTTTT
CASRREGELFF
>NA|TRBV7-3|TRBJ1-3|NA
TGTGCCAGCACAGGACAGCGAATCTCTGGAAACACCATATATTTT
CASTGQRISGNTIYF
>TRBD1|TRBV27|TRBJ1-6|NA
TGTGCCAGCAGTTTATCGGGACAGGGGCTCCTCTCCTATAATTCACCCCTCCACTTT
CASSLSGQGLLSYNSPLHF
>TRBD1|TRBV3-1/TRBV3-2|TRBJ1-6|NA
TGTGCCAGCAGCCCGACAGGGGCGAATTCACCCCTCCACTTT
CASSPTGANSPLHF
>NA|TRBV27|TRBJ1-2|once
TGTGCCAGCAGTGCCAGGAACAGTAACTATGGCTACACCTTC
CASSARNSNYGYTF
>NA|TRBV7-9|TRBJ2-1|NA
TGTGCCAGCAGCTTACAGAATGAGCAGTTCTTC
CASSLQNEQFF
>TRBD2|TRBV7-3|TRBJ2-2|NA
TGTGCCAGCAGAGCGGGAGCCCCCGGGGAGCTGTTTTTT
CASRAGAPGELFF
>TRBD1|TRBV7-8|TRBJ2-7|NA
TGTGCCAGCAGCCCCCAGGGGGCTTTTGGTCACGAGCAGTACTTC
CASSPQGAFGHEQYF
>NA|TRBV6-5|TRBJ1-2|NA
TGTGCCAGCAGTTACTCGGGGGCGCGAGACTACACCTTC
CASSYSGARDYTF